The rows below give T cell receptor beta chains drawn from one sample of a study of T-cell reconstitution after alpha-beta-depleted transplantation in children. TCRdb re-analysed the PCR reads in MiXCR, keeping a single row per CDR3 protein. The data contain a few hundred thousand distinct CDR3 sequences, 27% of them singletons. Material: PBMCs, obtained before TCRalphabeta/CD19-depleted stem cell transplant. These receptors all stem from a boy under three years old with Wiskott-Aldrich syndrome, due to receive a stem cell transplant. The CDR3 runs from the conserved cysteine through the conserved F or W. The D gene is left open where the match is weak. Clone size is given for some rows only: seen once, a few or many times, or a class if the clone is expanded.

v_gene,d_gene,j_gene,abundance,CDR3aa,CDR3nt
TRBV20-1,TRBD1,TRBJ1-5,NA,CSARDTRGGNQPQHF,TGCAGTGCTAGAGATACCAGGGGGGGAAATCAGCCCCAGCATTTT
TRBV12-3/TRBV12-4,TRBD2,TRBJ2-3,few,CASTFGAGGTDTQYF,TGTGCCAGCACTTTTGGAGCGGGAGGCACAGATACGCAGTATTTT
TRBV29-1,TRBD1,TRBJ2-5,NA,CSVPPRTGRRETQYF,TGCAGCGTCCCGCCGAGGACAGGGAGAAGAGAGACCCAGTACTTC
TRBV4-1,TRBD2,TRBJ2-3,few,CASSQDPGRVSTDTQYF,TGCGCCAGCAGCCAAGATCCCGGGAGGGTTAGCACAGATACGCAGTATTTT
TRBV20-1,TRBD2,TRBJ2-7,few,CSAVAGRPTYEQYF,TGCAGTGCCGTAGCGGGCAGGCCAACCTACGAGCAGTACTTC
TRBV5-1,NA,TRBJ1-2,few,CASSSSAGNLLTF,TGCGCCAGCAGCTCCTCCGCGGGAAACTTGCTAACCTTC
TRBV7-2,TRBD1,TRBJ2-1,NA,CASSWRDRGEPFF,TGTGCCAGCAGCTGGAGAGACAGGGGTGAACCGTTCTTC
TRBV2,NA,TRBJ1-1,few,CASDMAGLGTEAFF,TGTGCCAGCGATATGGCAGGGTTGGGCACTGAAGCTTTCTTT
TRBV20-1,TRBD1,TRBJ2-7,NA,CSARATTPTGTVYEQYF,TGCAGTGCTAGAGCCACAACTCCGACAGGGACGGTCTACGAGCAGTACTTC
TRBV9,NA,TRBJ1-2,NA,CASSQRPGSGNYGYTF,TGTGCCAGCAGCCAGAGACCAGGGAGCGGTAACTATGGCTACACCTTC
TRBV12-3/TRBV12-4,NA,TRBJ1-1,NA,CASRPVGLSARTEAFF,TGTGCCAGCAGGCCAGTCGGATTGAGCGCTAGAACTGAAGCTTTCTTT